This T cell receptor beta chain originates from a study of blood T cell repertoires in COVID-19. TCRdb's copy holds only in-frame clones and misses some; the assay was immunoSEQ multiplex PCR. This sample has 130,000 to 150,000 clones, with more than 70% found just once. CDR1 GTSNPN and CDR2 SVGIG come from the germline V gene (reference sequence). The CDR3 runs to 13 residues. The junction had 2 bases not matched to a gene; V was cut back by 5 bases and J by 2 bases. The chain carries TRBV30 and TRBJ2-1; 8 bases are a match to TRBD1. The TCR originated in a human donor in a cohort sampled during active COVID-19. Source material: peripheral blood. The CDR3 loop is CAWAGQAYNEQFF. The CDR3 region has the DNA TGTGCCTGGGCGGGACAGGCCTACAATGAGCAGTTCTTC.